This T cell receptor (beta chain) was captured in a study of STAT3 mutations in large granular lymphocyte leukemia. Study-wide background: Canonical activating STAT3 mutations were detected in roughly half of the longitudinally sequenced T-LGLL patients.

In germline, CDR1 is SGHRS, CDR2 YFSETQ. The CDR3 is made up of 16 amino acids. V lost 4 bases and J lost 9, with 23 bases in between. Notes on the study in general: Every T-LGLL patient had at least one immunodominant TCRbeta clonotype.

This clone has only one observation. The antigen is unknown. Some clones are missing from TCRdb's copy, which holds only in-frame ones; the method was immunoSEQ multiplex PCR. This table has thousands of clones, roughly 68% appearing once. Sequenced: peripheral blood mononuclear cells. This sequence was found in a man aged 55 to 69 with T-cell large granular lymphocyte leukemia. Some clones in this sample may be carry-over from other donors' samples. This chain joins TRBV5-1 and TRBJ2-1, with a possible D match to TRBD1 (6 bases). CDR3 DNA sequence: TGCGCCAGCAGCCCAGGAATGGGACATGGGGGTGGTGAGCAGTTCTTC. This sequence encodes CASSPGMGHGGGEQFF.